This passage covers 17 T cell receptor beta chains from one sample sequenced in a study of CD8 T cells in Susac syndrome. Reverse transcription of roughly 0.45 to 1 ug RNA was carried out with random hexamers. TCRdb re-called the immunoSEQ multiplex PCR reads with MiXCR, one entry per CDR3 protein. The top ten clones hold around 0.12% of a sample with about 120,000 distinct CDR3 sequences, approximately 94% of them seen once. Sequenced input: CD4+ T cells from PBMCs. The receptors here all came from a human donor with multiple sclerosis.

Only a few counts were recorded for this clonotype. This chain joins TRBV20-1 and TRBJ1-1; a possible D gene is TRBD1 (5 bases). Trimming took off 3 bases at V and 5 bases at J, with 7 bases between the two ends. Per the germline V gene, CDR1 is DFQATT and CDR2 is SNEGSKA (reference sequence). The CDR3 length is 11 residues. CDR3 coding DNA: TGCAGTGCTAGTCGGGGGACTGAAGCTTTCTTT. Translated, it gives CSASRGTEAFF.

As to this clonotype: One end of the junction is discordant with germline, which a read error may explain. V and J are TRBV29-1 and TRBJ1-3; D not certain. The CDR3 is made up of 12 amino acids. Looked up from germline, CDR1 is SQVTM and CDR2 is ANQGSEA. CDR3 in amino acids: CSVRISENTIYF. In nucleotides, the CDR3 is TGCAGCGTGAGGATATCTGAAAACACCATATATTTT.

This chain connects TRBV4-1 to TRBJ2-5; TRBD2 might be the D (6 bases). The germline V gene has CDR1 MGHRA and CDR2 YSYEKL. V lost 0 bases and J 5 bases, leaving 16 bases between the germline ends. The length of the CDR3 is 16 residues. The CDR3 sequence is CASSQDQGAGLETQYF. The DNA of the CDR3 is TGCGCCAGCAGCCAAGATCAGGGAGCGGGCCTTGAGACCCAGTACTTC.

This chain joins TRBV6-2 or TRBV6-3 and TRBJ1-6; a possible D gene is TRBD1 (5 bases). Trimming took off 6 bases at V and 7 bases at J, with 19 bases between the two ends. Germline V gene sequence: CDR1 MNHEY, CDR2 SVGEGT. The CDR3 contains 16 residues. CDR3 DNA: TGTGCCAGCAGCCGTGAACCCCAGGGTGGAAATTCACCCCTCCACTTT. Translating gives CASSREPQGGNSPLHF.

The gene calls are TRBV20-1 and TRBJ2-5, with D perhaps matching TRBD2 (6 bases). Germline V gives CDR1 DFQATT, CDR2 SNEGSKA (reference sequence). Trimming left V 0 bases short and J 2 bases short, with 10 bases between. The CDR3 length is 14 residues. The CDR3 protein is CSARDEGTQETQYF. The CDR3 DNA reads TGCAGTGCTAGAGATGAGGGGACTCAAGAGACCCAGTACTTC.

This clonotype was observed a single time. The chain employs TRBV6-5 and TRBJ1-5; D uncertain. The V gene lost 0 bases and the J gene lost 4 bases, with 10 bases spanning the gap. In germline, CDR1 is MNHEY, CDR2 SVGAGI. The CDR3 covers 15 residues. The CDR3 here is CASSYSIVENQPQHF. CDR3 nucleotide sequence: TGTGCCAGCAGTTACTCGATAGTCGAGAATCAGCCCCAGCATTTT.

The chain has TRBV19 and TRBJ1-2; D is uncertain. V lost 3 bases to trimming and J lost 2 bases, with 4 bases between them. The CDR3 consists of 12 residues. Germline values: CDR1 LNHDA, CDR2 SQIVND (reference sequence). The DNA for the CDR3 is TGTGCCAGTAGTATGAGAAACTATGGCTACACCTTC. Amino acids: CASSMRNYGYTF.

The chain joins TRBV30 to TRBJ2-5; TRBD2 aligns across 8 bases. Germline CDR1 is GTSNPN and CDR2 is SVGIG (reference sequence). V lost 8 bases to trimming and J lost 3 bases; unmatched junction nucleotides: 5. The CDR3 runs to 12 residues. Here the CDR3 DNA reads TGTGCCGCGCTGCGGGGGGAAGAGACCCAGTACTTC. It codes for CAALRGEETQYF. The whole variable domain, remainder taken from reference TRBV30 and TRBJ2-5, is SQTIHQWPATLVQPVGSPLSLECTVEGTSNPNLYWYRQAAGRGLQLLFYSVGIGQISSEVPQNLSASRPQDRQFILSSKKLLLSDSGFYLCAALRGEETQYFGPGTRLLVL.

V gene TRBV10-3 combines with J gene TRBJ1-1, with D perhaps TRBD1 (5 bases). Trimming removed 11 bases at V and 0 bases at J, with 13 bases between. CDR1 is ENHRY and CDR2 is SYGVKD in the germline V gene. This CDR3 region has 13 residues. DNA for the CDR3: TGTGCCGCGGGGGAAGGCATGAACACTGAAGCTTTCTTT. The encoded protein is CAAGEGMNTEAFF.

As for this clonotype: The junction departs from the called germline gene at one end, perhaps through a read error. This chain uses TRBV4-1 with TRBJ2-3; 13 bases align to TRBD2. CDR1 is MGHRA and CDR2 is YSYEKL in the germline V gene. CDR3 length: 13 amino acids. The CDR3 coding sequence is TGCGCCAGCAGCCCCCTGGGACTAGCGGGGCCAGTATTT. This sequence encodes CASSPLGLAGPVF.

The chain employs TRBV15 and TRBJ2-1; no definite D call. The germline CDR1 and CDR2 sequences are LNHNV and YYDKDF (reference sequence). The V gene lost 0 bases and the J gene lost 4 bases, with 7 bases spanning the gap. The CDR3 is 14 residues long. CDR3 DNA sequence: TGTGCCACCAGCAGAGATAACAGATACAATGAGCAGTTCTTC. Amino acid sequence: CATSRDNRYNEQFF.

V gene TRBV18 combines with J gene TRBJ2-1; TRBD2 matches 7 bases. CDR3 length: 18 amino acids. Germline V gives CDR1 KGHSH, CDR2 LQKENI. V dropped 2 bases and J dropped 6; count of bases not matched to a gene: 16. The CDR3: CASSPSLAGDPTVNEQFF. The CDR3 bases are TGTGCCAGCTCACCAAGTCTCGCGGGAGACCCGACCGTCAATGAGCAGTTCTTC.

J is TRBJ2-1 and V is TRBV19; D not resolved. V shed 4 bases and J shed 15 bases, with 19 bases lying between them. Germline CDR1 LNHDA, CDR2 SQIVND (reference sequence). The CDR3 runs to 13 residues. CDR3 residues: CASSTGRANQRFF. The DNA of the CDR3 is TGTGCCAGTAGTACTGGTCGGGCTAACCAGCGGTTCTTC.

This chain joins TRBV4-3 and TRBJ2-5, with 12 bases that match TRBD2. The CDR3 consists of 18 residues. Trimming at V came to 0 bases and at J to 1 base, leaving 6 bases not matched to a gene. Germline V CDR1 and CDR2: LGHNA, YSLEER. CDR3 region: CASSQDRLAGGPQETQYF. Written as DNA, the CDR3 is TGCGCCAGCAGCCAAGATCGGCTAGCGGGGGGGCCCCAAGAGACCCAGTACTTC.

The chain carries TRBV9 and TRBJ1-4, with D possibly matching TRBD1 (5 bases). Germline CDR1 and CDR2: SGDLS and YYNGEE. V lost 0 bases and J 5 bases, leaving 11 bases between the germline ends. The CDR3 length is 15 residues. The CDR3 spells CASSVDQGWNEKLFF. The CDR3 nucleotides read TGTGCCAGCAGCGTAGACCAGGGATGGAATGAAAAACTGTTTTTT.

The CDR3 bases are TGCAGCGTTCGGACAGGGGGAGATACGCAGTATTTT. Its translation is CSVRTGGDTQYF. The V call is TRBV29-1, the J call TRBJ2-3; TRBD1 aligns across 10 bases. V was pared by 5 bases and J by 5 bases, with 1 base of the junction left unmatched. From germline, CDR1 is SQVTM and CDR2 ANQGSEA. The CDR3 has 12 amino acids.

Concerning this clonotype itself: Compared with germline, one end of the junction differs, possibly owing to a read error. This chain links TRBV29-1 with TRBJ2-5; D perhaps matches TRBD2 (5 bases). Germline CDR1 and CDR2: SQVTM and ANQGSEA. This CDR3 has 13 amino acids. CDR3 region: CSLGRRWQETQYF. Written as DNA, the CDR3 is TGCAGCCTTGGAAGGAGGTGGCAAGAGACTCAGTACTTC.